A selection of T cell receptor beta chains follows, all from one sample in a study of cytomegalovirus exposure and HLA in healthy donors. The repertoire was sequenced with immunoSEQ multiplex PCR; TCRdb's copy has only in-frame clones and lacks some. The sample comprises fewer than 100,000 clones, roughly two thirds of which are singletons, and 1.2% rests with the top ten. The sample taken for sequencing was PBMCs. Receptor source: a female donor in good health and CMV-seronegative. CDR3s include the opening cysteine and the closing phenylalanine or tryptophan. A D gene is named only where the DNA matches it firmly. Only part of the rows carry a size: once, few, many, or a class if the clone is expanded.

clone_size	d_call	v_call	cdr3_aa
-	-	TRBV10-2	CASSDDGEQQPQHF
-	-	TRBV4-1	CASNQDPNRALSYTF
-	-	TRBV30	CAWSAGHGSPLHF
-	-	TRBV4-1	CASSLVIQTLTDTQYF
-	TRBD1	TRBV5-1	CASSKDRVDSEQYF
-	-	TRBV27	CASSRFSRQDSYEQYF
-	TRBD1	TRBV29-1	CSAQGERYEQYF
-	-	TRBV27	CASSLQGFYGYTF
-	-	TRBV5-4	CASSLTTRWGNEQFF
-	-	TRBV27	CASSTPGQFFTDTQYF
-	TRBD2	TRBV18	CASSPLPASGGAEEQYF
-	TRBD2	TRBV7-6	CASSLRGTGGTYTDTQYF
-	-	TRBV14	CASSPSSNSPLHF
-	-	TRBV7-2	CASSLVFPGYEQYF
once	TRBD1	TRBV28	CASSPSDRGNEKLFF
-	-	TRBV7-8	CASSLQGQGTQETQYF
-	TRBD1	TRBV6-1	CASSDRGPAEAFF
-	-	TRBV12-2	CASRSRLVAGSTDTQYF
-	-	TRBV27	CASRHTGTGSYEQYF
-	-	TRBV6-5	CASLQNMNTEAFF
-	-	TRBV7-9	CASSLDLGDTEAFF
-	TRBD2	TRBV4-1	CASSQGRRGGHDTQYF
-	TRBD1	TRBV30	CAWSPGTDQGYTF
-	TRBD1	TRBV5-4	CASSPKQGALNTEAFF
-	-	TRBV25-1	CASSEDWEKLFF
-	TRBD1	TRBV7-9	CAIQGYDTEAFF
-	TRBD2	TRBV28	CASSLAGTSGFF
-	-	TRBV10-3	CAISAGGAGGNTIYF
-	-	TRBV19	CASSWTGRVNTEAFF
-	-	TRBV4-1	CASSHMTGPTEAFF
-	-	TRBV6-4	CASSAHGSGAYNEQFF
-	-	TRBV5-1	CASSLGADNEQFF
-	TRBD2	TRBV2	CASSLLRGSREQYF
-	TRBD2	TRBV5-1	CASSLREGWEQYF
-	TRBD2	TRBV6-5	CASSYRPSGNNIQYF
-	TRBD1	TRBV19	CASRSWGQGETGELFF
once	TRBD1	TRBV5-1	CASSLRQGTYEQYF
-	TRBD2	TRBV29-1	CSVTPSGPMGNEQFF
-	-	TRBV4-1	CASSQRSDSSYEQYF
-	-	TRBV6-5	CASSYSPSTGNTEAFF
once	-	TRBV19	CASSTSPLRTGELFF
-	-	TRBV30	CAWSVLGRTEAFF
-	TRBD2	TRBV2	CASSYLGTSEYF
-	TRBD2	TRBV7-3	CASSPWTSGATDTQYF
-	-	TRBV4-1	CASSQSATEAFF
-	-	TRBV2	CASRQIYEQYF
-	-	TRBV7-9	CASSSQPEDFGGYEQYF
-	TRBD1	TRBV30	CAWGDSSYNSPLHF
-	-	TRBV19	CASRLHSEAFF
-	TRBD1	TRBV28	CASSKDTGGGEKLFF
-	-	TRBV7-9	CASSFHSTGGTDTQYF
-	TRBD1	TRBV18	CASSPGQGETQYF
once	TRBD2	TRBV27	CASSSRPSGGAGEQFF
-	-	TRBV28	CASSLGDYEQYF
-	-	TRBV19	CASSVTGGYYGYTF
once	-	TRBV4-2	CASSQVIENEQYF
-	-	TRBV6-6	CASSLDGGGVNAKLFF
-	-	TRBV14	CASSPMPGSSSYNSPLHF
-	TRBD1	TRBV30	CAWTPDRGHYEQYF